The 10 T cell receptor beta chains below come from one sample, sequenced in a study of blood T cell repertoires in COVID-19. Data came from immunoSEQ multiplex PCR; TCRdb stores just in-frame clones and leaves some out. Counted here are approximately 210,000 clones, 80% to 90% occurring once; the ten biggest clones make up 20%. The sample taken for sequencing was peripheral blood. These receptor sequences come from a human donor in a cohort sampled during active COVID-19.

J is TRBJ1-1 and V is TRBV11-2; D gene unclear. The CDR3 covers 14 residues. Germline values: CDR1 SGHAT, CDR2 FQNNGV. The V end was cut by 1 base, the J end by 5 bases, with 11 bases between. As DNA, the CDR3 is TGTGCCAGCAGCTTAGGAGGGCAGCTGACTGAAGCTTTCTTT. Amino acids: CASSLGGQLTEAFF.

CDR3 sequence (DNA): TGTGCCACCAGCAGAGGGGCGGGAGGCTCCTACAATGAGCAGTTCTTC. Its protein product is CATSRGAGGSYNEQFF. This chain joins TRBV15 and TRBJ2-1, with 8 positions matching TRBD2. CDR3 length: 16 amino acids. Germline assignment: CDR1 LNHNV and CDR2 YYDKDF (reference sequence). The V segment lost 1 base and the J segment 0 bases; nucleotides outside the gene matches: 2. Together with reference TRBV15 and TRBJ2-1, the CDR3 gives the full variable domain: DAMVIQNPRYQVTQFGKPVTLSCSQTLNHNVMYWYQQKSSQAPKLLFHYYDKDFNNEADTPDNFQSRRPNTSFCFLDIRSPGLGDTAMYLCATSRGAGGSYNEQFFGPGTRLTVL.

V gene TRBV6-5 combines with J gene TRBJ2-7; 8 nucleotides align to TRBD2. V trimming: 9 bases; J trimming: 0 bases; junction bases outside the gene matches: 4. Germline values: CDR1 MNHEY, CDR2 SVGAGI. CDR3 length: 13 residues. The CDR3 DNA reads as TGTGCCAGTTGGAGCGGGAGCTCCTACGAGCAGTACTTC. Its protein is CASWSGSSYEQYF.

CDR3 DNA: TGTGCCAGCAGCAGATCCCCAGTTTTCTCCTACGAGCAGTACGTC. It translates to CASSRSPVFSYEQYV. The chain joins TRBV21-1 to TRBJ2-7; the DNA was not compared with TRBD1, the D call given in the table. TRBV21-1 is deemed a pseudogene. This CDR3 region has 15 residues.

The chain carries TRBV19 and TRBJ2-7; D gene ambiguous. V dropped 4 bases and J dropped 5 bases, with 6 bases sitting between them. The CDR3 is 11 amino acids. Germline V CDR1 and CDR2: LNHDA, SQIVND (reference sequence). CDR3 loop: CASSTRDEQYF. The CDR3, as DNA: TGTGCCAGTAGTACGAGAGACGAGCAGTACTTC. Drawing the rest from reference TRBV19 and TRBJ2-7, the complete variable domain is DGGITQSPKYLFRKEGQNVTLSCEQNLNHDAMYWYRQDPGQGLRLIYYSQIVNDFQKGDIAEGYSVSREKKESFPLTVTSAQKNPTAFYLCASSTRDEQYFGPGTRLTVT.

This clone was recorded once. V gene TRBV2 combines with J gene TRBJ1-2; 9 bases align to TRBD1. V was clipped by 4 bases and J by 2 bases; unmatched bases: 5. Germline values: CDR1 SNHLY, CDR2 FYNNEI. This CDR3 has 15 residues. CDR3 in DNA: TGTGCCAGCAGTGTGGACAGGGGACCGAACTATGGCTACACCTTC. This sequence encodes CASSVDRGPNYGYTF.

The chain is built from TRBV6-5 and TRBJ2-7, with D unclear. Germline V gives CDR1 MNHEY, CDR2 SVGAGI. Trimming shortened V by 3 bases and J by 3 bases, and 15 bases separated the two germline ends. The CDR3 covers 15 residues. The CDR3 region has the DNA TGTGCCAGCAGTTATGCGAGGAACTTGGGCTACGAGCAGTACTTC. Residues: CASSYARNLGYEQYF.

This chain links TRBV4-2 with TRBJ1-2, with 10 positions matching TRBD1. The V and J ends lost 5 bases and 8 bases, in that order; junction bases with no gene match: 8. In germline, CDR1 is LGHNA, CDR2 YNFKEQ. The CDR3 is 14 residues long. The CDR3 here is CASSESRQGAGYTF. In DNA form, the CDR3 reads TGTGCCAGCAGCGAGAGCCGACAGGGGGCAGGCTACACCTTC.

The chain combines TRBV28 with TRBJ2-5; 9 nucleotides align to TRBD1. Germline CDR1 reads MDHEN; CDR2 reads SYDVKM. The CDR3 sequence is 16 residues long. The junction had 15 bases not matched to a gene; V was cut back by 6 bases and J by 7 bases. DNA of the CDR3: TGTGCCAGCAGAACAGGGGGCGCATCCCTTACGGGGACCCAGTACTTC. The encoded protein is CASRTGGASLTGTQYF.

Regarding this clone: Other DNA sequences of this sample code for an identical CDR3. The chain is built from TRBV2 and TRBJ1-2; maybe TRBD1 (5 bases). The CDR3 has 13 residues. Germline CDR1 reads SNHLY; CDR2 reads FYNNEI. V was pared by 3 bases and J by 4 bases, with 9 bases between. In nucleotides, the CDR3 is TGTGCCAGCAGTGATACAGGTTCCTATGGCTACACCTTC. Translation: CASSDTGSYGYTF.